A single TCR beta chain is shown here with its context. The antigen remains unidentified. These data come from a study of T cell responses to AZD1222 COVID-19 vaccine. Study findings and constraints: Spike-specific TCR breadth rose after two AZD1222 doses, and depth rose as well. Only six or seven AZD1222 recipients tested seropositive at baseline.

The table came from immunoSEQ multiplex PCR; TCRdb's copy has only in-frame clones and leaves some out. The sample includes about 140,000 clones, 90% of them seen just once. The CDR3 runs 14 residues. V dropped 2 bases and J dropped 3; count of bases not matched to a gene: 2. CDR1 and CDR2 (germline): KGHSH, LQKENI. The chain uses TRBV18 and TRBJ1-1; 8 bases are a match to TRBD1. The sequence came from an adult in good health. This specimen was peripheral blood, taken on day 0 of AZD1222 vaccination. CDR3 region: CASSPMDRDTEAFF. Here the CDR3 DNA reads TGTGCCAGCTCACCAATGGACAGGGACACTGAAGCTTTCTTT.